Here is one T cell receptor beta chain with its context. Its antigen remains undetermined. Per-base quality was not reported, and no clone a single base away is much larger than it. This entry belongs to a study of blood T cell repertoires in COVID-19 (dated by TCRdb to about 2020). About the investigation overall: Samples covering the acute and convalescent phases of COVID-19 were provided by collaborators in the United States, Italy and Spain. The material from the prospective study consisted of cDNA or gDNA derived from T cells, B-cell-depleted T cells, or PBMCs. Subjects who had been exposed to COVID-19, were actively infected with it, or had recovered from it provided the deeply sampled blood TCRbeta repertoires that made up the dataset. The repertoires were made available in a free public database intended to serve as a resource for research on the immune response to SARS-CoV-2. The samples were drawn from two sources: the first 160 participants of the ongoing ImmuneRACE study, and 1,200 or so subjects contributed by 6 global collaborators. The sample metadata nearly always contained a de-identified subject ID, COVID-19 status, age in years and sex. HLA class I and class II types, where available, came from metadata supplied by the sample provider rather than from assay-based typing.

TCRbeta CDR3 regions were amplified from genomic DNA using the immunoSEQ Assay, a bias-controlled multiplex PCR. In the paper's pipeline: The number of nucleated cells in each sample was estimated by amplification of reference gene primers within the assay. To quantify the absolute abundance of each unique TCRbeta CDR3 rearrangement, sequence reads were collapsed and filtered. For each sample, productive Simpson clonality was calculated as the square root of Simpson's diversity index over productive rearrangements. Here the immuneACCESS table is served through TCRdb, limited to in-frame sequences with V and J called. Missing clones are a known gap in these copies; in checked studies unresolved V genes cover under half, and the rest lacks a known reason. Clone size and V and J calls were adopted from that table, with D and trimming inferred from the DNA. The sample table holds 20,000 to 25,000 clones, of which roughly 90% were seen once. Approximately 6.3% of the sample is taken by the ten largest.

Overall results and qualifications from the work: The quantity of clinical and demographic metadata differed by source and by participant and was supplied without curation.

CDR1 and CDR2, per the germline V gene (reference sequence), are LNHDA and SQIVND. Its CDR3 holds 11 amino acids, cysteine through phenylalanine. Only the CDR3 part of the read is kept: 33 bases, read in frame from the first base. Relative to germline, V is 7 bases shorter and J is 11 bases shorter, with 14 bases between their ends. Whole blood was collected in K2EDTA tubes by collaborating institutions according to the institutions' own protocols. For TCRbeta analysis, collaborators shipped samples as frozen whole blood, isolated PBMCs, or DNA extracted from either of those sample types. The sequence was obtained from an elderly woman with active COVID-19. The V and J genes are TRBV19 and TRBJ1-1, with the D gene not clear enough to name. The sequenced sample consisted of peripheral blood. The CDR3 sequence is CASTVPFRAFF. In nucleotides, the sequence is TGTGCCAGTACCGTCCCCTTTCGGGCTTTCTTT.